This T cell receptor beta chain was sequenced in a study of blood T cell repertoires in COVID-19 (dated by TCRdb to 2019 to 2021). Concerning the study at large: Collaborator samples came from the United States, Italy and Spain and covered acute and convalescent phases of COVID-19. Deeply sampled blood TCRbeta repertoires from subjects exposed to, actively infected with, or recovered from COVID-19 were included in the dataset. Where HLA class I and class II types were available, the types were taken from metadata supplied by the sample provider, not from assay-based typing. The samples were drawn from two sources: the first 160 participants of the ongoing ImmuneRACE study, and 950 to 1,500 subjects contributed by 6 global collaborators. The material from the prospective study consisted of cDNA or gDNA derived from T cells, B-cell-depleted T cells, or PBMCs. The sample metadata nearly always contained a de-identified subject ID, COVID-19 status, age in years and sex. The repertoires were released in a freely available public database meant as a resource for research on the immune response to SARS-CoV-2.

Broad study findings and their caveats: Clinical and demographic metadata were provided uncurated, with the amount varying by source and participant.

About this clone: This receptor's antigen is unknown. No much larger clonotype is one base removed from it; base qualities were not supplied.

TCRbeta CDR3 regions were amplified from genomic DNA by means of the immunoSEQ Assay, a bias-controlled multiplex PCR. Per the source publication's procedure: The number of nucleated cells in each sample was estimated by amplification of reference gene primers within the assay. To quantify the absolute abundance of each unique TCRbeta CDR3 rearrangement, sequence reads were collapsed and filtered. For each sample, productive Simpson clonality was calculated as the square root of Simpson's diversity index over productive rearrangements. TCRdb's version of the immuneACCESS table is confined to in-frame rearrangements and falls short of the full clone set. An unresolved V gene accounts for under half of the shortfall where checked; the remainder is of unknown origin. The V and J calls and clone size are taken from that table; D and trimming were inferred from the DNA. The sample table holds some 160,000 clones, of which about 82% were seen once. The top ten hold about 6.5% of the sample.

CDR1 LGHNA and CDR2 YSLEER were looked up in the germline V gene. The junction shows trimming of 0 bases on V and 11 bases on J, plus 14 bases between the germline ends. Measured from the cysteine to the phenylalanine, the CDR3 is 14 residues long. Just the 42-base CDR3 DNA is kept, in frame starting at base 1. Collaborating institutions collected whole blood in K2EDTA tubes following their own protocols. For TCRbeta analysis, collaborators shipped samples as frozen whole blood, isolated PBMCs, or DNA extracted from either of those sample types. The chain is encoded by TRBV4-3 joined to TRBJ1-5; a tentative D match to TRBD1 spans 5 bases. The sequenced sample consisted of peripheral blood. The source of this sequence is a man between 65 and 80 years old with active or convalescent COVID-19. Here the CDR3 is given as CASSQDRTSGAQHF. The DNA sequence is TGCGCCAGCAGCCAAGACAGGACCTCGGGGGCCCAGCATTTT.